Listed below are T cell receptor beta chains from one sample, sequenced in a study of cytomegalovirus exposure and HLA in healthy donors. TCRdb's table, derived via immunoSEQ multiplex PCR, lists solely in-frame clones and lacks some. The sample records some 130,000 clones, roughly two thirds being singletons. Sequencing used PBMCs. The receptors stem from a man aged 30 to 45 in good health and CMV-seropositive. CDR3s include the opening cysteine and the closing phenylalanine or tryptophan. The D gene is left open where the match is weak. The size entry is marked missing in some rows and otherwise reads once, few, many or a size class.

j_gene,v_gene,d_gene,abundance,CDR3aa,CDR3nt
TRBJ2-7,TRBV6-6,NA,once,CASSYVAVSGEQYF,TGTGCCAGCAGTTACGTGGCGGTCTCCGGCGAGCAGTACTTC
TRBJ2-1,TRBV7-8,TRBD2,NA,CASSLKRERFVEQFF,TGTGCCAGCAGCTTAAAGCGGGAGAGGTTTGTTGAGCAGTTCTTC
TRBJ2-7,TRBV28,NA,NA,CASSFGGEGSYEQYF,TGTGCCAGCAGTTTCGGTGGAGAGGGCTCCTACGAGCAGTACTTC
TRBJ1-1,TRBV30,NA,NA,CAWDRGKAFF,TGTGCCTGGGATAGGGGAAAAGCTTTCTTT
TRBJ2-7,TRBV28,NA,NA,CASSFSGAPTYEQYF,TGTGCCAGCAGTTTCTCAGGGGCTCCAACCTACGAGCAGTACTTC
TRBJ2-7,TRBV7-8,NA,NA,CASSFDRNLYEQYF,TGTGCCAGCAGCTTTGACAGAAATCTGTACGAGCAGTACTTC
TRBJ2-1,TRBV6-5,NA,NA,CASPKLRHEQFF,TGTGCCAGTCCCAAATTGAGGCATGAGCAGTTCTTC
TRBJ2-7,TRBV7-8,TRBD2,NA,CASSPGTSLDEQYF,TGTGCCAGCAGCCCGGGGACTAGCTTAGACGAGCAGTACTTC
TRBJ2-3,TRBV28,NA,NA,CASLRRRGDTQYF,TGTGCCAGCCTAAGAAGGCGGGGAGATACGCAGTATTTT
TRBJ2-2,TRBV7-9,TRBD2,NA,CASSLGTSGNTGELFF,TGTGCCAGCAGCTTAGGGACTAGCGGTAACACCGGGGAGCTGTTTTTT
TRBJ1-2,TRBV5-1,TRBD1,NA,CASSAGQGNYGYTF,TGCGCCAGCAGCGCAGGACAGGGGAACTATGGCTACACCTTC
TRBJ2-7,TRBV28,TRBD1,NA,CASSLPGGSYEQYF,TGTGCCAGCAGTCTGCCAGGGGGAAGCTACGAGCAGTACTTC
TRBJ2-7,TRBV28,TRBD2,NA,CASSPAGGPFPEQYF,TGTGCCAGCAGTCCTGCGGGAGGGCCTTTCCCCGAGCAGTACTTC
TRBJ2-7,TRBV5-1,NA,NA,CASSLDPSPAAYEQYF,TGCGCCAGCAGCTTGGATCCCAGCCCGGCGGCCTACGAGCAGTACTTC
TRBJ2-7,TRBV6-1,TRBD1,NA,CASTGGARKQYF,TGTGCCAGCACAGGGGGCGCCCGAAAGCAGTACTTC
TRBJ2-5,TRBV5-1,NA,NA,CASSLAGGVGTQYF,TGCGCCAGCAGCTTGGCCGGGGGAGTGGGGACCCAGTACTTC
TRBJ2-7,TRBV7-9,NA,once,CASSFGGPDTYEQYF,TGTGCCAGCAGCTTCGGGGGGCCGGACACCTACGAGCAGTACTTC